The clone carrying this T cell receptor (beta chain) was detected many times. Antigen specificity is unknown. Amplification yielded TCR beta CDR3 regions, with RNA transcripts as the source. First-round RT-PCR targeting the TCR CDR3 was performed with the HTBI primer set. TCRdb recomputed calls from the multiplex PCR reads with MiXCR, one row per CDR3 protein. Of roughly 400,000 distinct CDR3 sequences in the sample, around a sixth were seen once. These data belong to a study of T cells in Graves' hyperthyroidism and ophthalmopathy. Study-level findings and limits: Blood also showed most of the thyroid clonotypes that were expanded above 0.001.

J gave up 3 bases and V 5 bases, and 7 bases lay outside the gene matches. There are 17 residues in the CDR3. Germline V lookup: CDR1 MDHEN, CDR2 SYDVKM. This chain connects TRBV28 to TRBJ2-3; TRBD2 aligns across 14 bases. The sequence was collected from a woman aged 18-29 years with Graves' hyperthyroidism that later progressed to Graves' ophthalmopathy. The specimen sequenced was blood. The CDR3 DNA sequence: TGTGCCAGCAGTGGTTGGACTAGCGGGAGGATTACAGATACGCAGTATTTT. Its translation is CASSGWTSGRITDTQYF.